The TCR beta chain described here comes from a study of blood T cell repertoires in COVID-19. Study-wide context: The cDNA or gDNA used as material had been derived from T cells, B-cell-depleted T cells, or PBMCs.

Original analysis: Estimation of nucleated cell counts was performed using reference gene primer amplification. Assay used: immunoSEQ multiplex PCR; TCRdb lists only in-frame clones, some missing. The DNA was the basis for D and trimming; V, J and clone size are from that table. Altogether about 250,000 clones are present, about 87% being singletons, with the ten largest covering less than 3%. Germline V gene lookup returns CDR1 MNHNS and CDR2 SASEGT. The CDR3 length is 14 residues. V lost 0 bases and J lost 8, with 10 bases in between. This receptor was obtained from a woman aged 45 to 65 who had recovered from COVID-19. The chain carries TRBV6-1 and TRBJ1-4; the D is unclear. The sample consisted of PBMCs or T cells enriched from blood (not recorded which). CDR3 in amino acids: CASSEAPGKEKLFF. The CDR3 DNA sequence: TGTGCCAGCAGTGAAGCGCCCGGGAAGGAAAAACTGTTTTTT.